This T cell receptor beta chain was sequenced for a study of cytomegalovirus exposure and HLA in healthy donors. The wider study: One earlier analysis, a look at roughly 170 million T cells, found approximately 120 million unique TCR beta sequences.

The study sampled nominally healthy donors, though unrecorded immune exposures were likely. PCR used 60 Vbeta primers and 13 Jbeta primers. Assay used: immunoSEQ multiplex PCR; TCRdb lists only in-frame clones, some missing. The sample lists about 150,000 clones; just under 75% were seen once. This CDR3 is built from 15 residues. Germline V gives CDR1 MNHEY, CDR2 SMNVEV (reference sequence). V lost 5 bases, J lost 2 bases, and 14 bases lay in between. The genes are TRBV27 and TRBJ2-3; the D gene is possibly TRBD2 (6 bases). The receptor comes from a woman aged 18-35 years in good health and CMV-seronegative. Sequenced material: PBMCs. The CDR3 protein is CASSDLGTSTDTQYF. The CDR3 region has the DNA TGTGCCAGCAGTGACCTCGGGACTTCCACAGATACGCAGTATTTT.